The T cell receptor (beta chain) described here comes from a study of blood T cell repertoires in COVID-19. Study as a whole: Material from acute and convalescent COVID-19 was sourced from the United States, Italy and Spain.

Measured with immunoSEQ multiplex PCR; TCRdb has only the in-frame clones, and not every one. Here the sample spans about 250,000 clones, around 88% being singletons. Germline V CDR1 and CDR2: MGHRA, YSYEKL. This CDR3 spans 15 amino acids. With 5 bases clipped from V and 3 bases from J, the junction kept 7 bases outside the gene matches. The table lists this clone with a few counts. Sequenced: peripheral blood. The chain links TRBV4-1 to TRBJ2-7; TRBD2 agrees at 10 bases. This clonotype was sampled from a woman aged 25 to 39 with COVID-19, enrolled during active disease. In DNA, the CDR3 is TGCGCCAGCAGCTATACCGGGACTAGCGACTACGAGCAGTACTTC. Amino acids: CASSYTGTSDYEQYF.